A selection of T cell receptor beta chains follows, all from one sample in a study of blood T cells in healthy people across ages. MiXCR, run by TCRdb on the 5' RACE reads, gives a single entry per CDR3 protein. The profile shows about 840,000 distinct CDR3 sequences, under 35% of them singletons. This sample also appeared in a second study, on T cells of mothers and their children.

The sample comprised blood. The receptors shown here come from a woman in her 40s in good health. CDR3s include the opening cysteine and the closing phenylalanine or tryptophan. D genes are given only for firm matches. Not every row has a clone size; where given, it reads once, few, many or a size class.

clone_size	j_call	d_call	v_call	cdr3_aa	cdr3_nt
many	TRBJ2-1	.	TRBV5-1	CASSLGFDNNNEQFF	TGCGCCAGCAGCTTGGGTTTTGACAACAACAATGAGCAGTTCTTC
.	TRBJ2-2	.	TRBV6-1	CASSSTVTGELFF	TGTGCCAGCAGCTCGACAGTCACCGGGGAGCTGTTTTTT
.	TRBJ1-5	.	TRBV10-3	CAISEGSGDQPQHF	TGTGCCATCAGTGAGGGTTCAGGGGATCAGCCCCAGCATTTT
many	TRBJ2-7	TRBD1	TRBV6-5	CATRGQGRSYEQYF	TGTGCCACCAGAGGACAGGGTAGATCCTACGAGCAGTACTTC
.	TRBJ1-2	.	TRBV5-1	CASSIANYGYTF	TGCGCCAGCAGTATAGCGAACTATGGCTACACCTTC
many	TRBJ2-7	.	TRBV20-1	CSARYYEQYF	TGCAGTGCTAGATACTACGAGCAGTACTTC
.	TRBJ2-1	.	TRBV6-2/TRBV6-3	CASRLGYNEQFF	TGTGCCAGCAGATTGGGGTACAATGAGCAGTTCTTC
few	TRBJ1-6	.	TRBV5-1	CASRSRVYNSPLHF	TGCGCCAGCAGATCCCGGGTCTATAATTCACCCCTCCACTTT
few	TRBJ1-1	.	TRBV5-1	CASSTSQGTYTEAFF	TGCGCCAGCAGCACTTCGCAAGGGACATACACTGAAGCTTTCTTT
.	TRBJ2-1	.	TRBV7-9	CASSFSGTEQFF	TGTGCCAGCAGCTTTTCGGGGACTGAGCAGTTCTTC
many	TRBJ1-4	.	TRBV20-1	CSASGTTNEKLFF	TGCAGTGCTTCCGGGACTACTAATGAAAAACTGTTTTTT
.	TRBJ2-2	.	TRBV6-6	CASSLGRDTGELFF	TGTGCCAGCAGTTTGGGGCGCGACACCGGGGAGCTGTTTTTT
many	TRBJ1-2	.	TRBV13	CASSPNRQYYGYTF	TGTGCCAGCAGCCCCAATCGACAGTACTATGGCTACACCTTC
.	TRBJ2-1	TRBD2	TRBV7-2	CASSPDAGGYNEQFF	TGTGCCAGCAGCCCCGATGCGGGAGGGTACAATGAGCAGTTCTTC
.	TRBJ1-6	TRBD1	TRBV28	CASSSGTGIEPLHF	TGTGCCAGCAGTTCCGGGACAGGGATCGAACCCCTCCACTTT
.	TRBJ2-1	.	TRBV19	CASTPGLFGGPYNEQFF	TGTGCCAGTACCCCTGGGCTCTTCGGGGGACCTTACAATGAGCAGTTCTTC
.	TRBJ2-3	TRBD2	TRBV5-1	CTSSLNAGGVTDTQYF	TGCACCAGCAGCCTAAATGCGGGGGGGGTCACAGATACGCAGTATTTT
many	TRBJ2-7	TRBD1	TRBV7-3	CASSSPGGTGVQYF	TGTGCCAGCAGCTCCCCCGGTGGGACAGGGGTCCAGTACTTC
many	TRBJ2-5	.	TRBV5-6	CATTVGRAQETQYF	TGTGCCACCACCGTGGGTCGGGCACAAGAGACCCAGTACTTC
.	TRBJ2-1	TRBD1	TRBV11-3	CASSLGEAGGQFF	TGTGCCAGCAGCTTAGGGGAGGCAGGGGGCCAGTTCTTC
few	TRBJ2-4	TRBD2	TRBV15	CATSRRAGTSVNIQYF	TGTGCCACCAGCAGACGAGCCGGGACTAGCGTAAACATTCAGTACTTC
.	TRBJ1-1	.	TRBV9	CASSVTGFGNTEAFF	TGTGCCAGCAGCGTAACAGGGTTCGGGAACACTGAAGCTTTCTTT
.	TRBJ1-1	.	TRBV11-2	CASSLEEWENTEAFF	TGTGCCAGCAGCTTAGAGGAGTGGGAGAACACTGAAGCTTTCTTT
.	TRBJ1-2	.	TRBV12-3/TRBV12-4	CASSLRGVLYGYTF	TGTGCCAGCAGTTTGAGAGGGGTGCTCTATGGCTACACCTTC
many	TRBJ2-6	.	TRBV28	CASRSQGSGANVLTF	TGTGCCAGCAGGTCACAGGGCTCTGGGGCCAACGTCCTGACTTTC
many	TRBJ2-3	.	TRBV6-5	CASSYSATPREDTQYF	TGTGCCAGCAGTTACTCGGCCACCCCACGGGAAGATACGCAGTATTTT
.	TRBJ1-2	TRBD1	TRBV27	CASSSGQGAVYGHTF	TGTGCCAGCAGTTCCGGACAGGGGGCTGTTTATGGCCACACCTTC
few	TRBJ2-5	TRBD1	TRBV11-2	CASRPQGEETQYF	TGTGCCAGCAGGCCACAGGGGGAAGAGACCCAGTACTTC
few	TRBJ2-7	.	TRBV28	CASSLGDVEQYF	TGTGCCAGCAGTCTGGGGGACGTCGAGCAGTACTTC
few	TRBJ2-3	TRBD2	TRBV28	CASTAASGVTGGTQYF	TGTGCCAGCACCGCCGCTAGCGGGGTGACGGGGGGTACGCAGTATTTT
few	TRBJ2-2	TRBD2	TRBV20-1	CSAPQRGGSGELFF	TGCAGTGCTCCCCAGCGGGGGGGCTCCGGGGAGCTGTTTTTT
many	TRBJ1-4	.	TRBV5-1	CASSFRDRNEKLFF	TGCGCCAGCAGCTTCCGGGACCGGAATGAAAAACTGTTTTTT
many	TRBJ1-2	TRBD1	TRBV7-9	CASSPDRESHYGYTF	TGTGCCAGCAGCCCAGACAGGGAATCTCACTATGGCTACACCTTC
many	TRBJ2-7	TRBD2	TRBV18	CASSPRREDEQYF	TGTGCCAGCTCGCCGAGGCGGGAGGACGAGCAGTACTTC
many	TRBJ2-7	TRBD1	TRBV5-1	CASSLQGAVPYEQYF	TGCGCCAGCAGCTTACAGGGGGCGGTCCCCTACGAGCAGTACTTC
few	TRBJ1-2	TRBD1	TRBV7-9	CASSLRTGGDYGYTF	TGTGCCAGCAGCTTGAGGACAGGGGGCGACTATGGCTACACCTTC